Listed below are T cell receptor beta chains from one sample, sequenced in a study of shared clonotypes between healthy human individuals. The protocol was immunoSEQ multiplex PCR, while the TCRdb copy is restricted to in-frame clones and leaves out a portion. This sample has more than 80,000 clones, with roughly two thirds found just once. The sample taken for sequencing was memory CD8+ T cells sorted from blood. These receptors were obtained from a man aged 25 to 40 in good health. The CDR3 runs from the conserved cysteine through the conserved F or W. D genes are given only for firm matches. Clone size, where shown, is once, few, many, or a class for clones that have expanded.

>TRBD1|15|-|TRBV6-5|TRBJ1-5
CASSPGTGEGKPQHF
TGTGCCAGCAGTCCCGGGACAGGGGAAGGGAAGCCCCAGCATTTT
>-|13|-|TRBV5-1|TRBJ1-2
CASRVLGLSGYTF
TGCGCCAGCCGGGTCCTTGGGCTTTCTGGCTACACCTTC
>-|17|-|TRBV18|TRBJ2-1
CASSPPSSDGVCIEQFF
TGTGCCAGCTCACCACCCAGTTCGGACGGGGTATGCATTGAGCAGTTCTTC
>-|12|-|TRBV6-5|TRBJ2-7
CASSFPSSEQYF
TGTGCCAGCAGTTTCCCTAGCTCCGAGCAGTACTTC
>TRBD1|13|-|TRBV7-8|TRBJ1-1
CASRDRGKTEAFF
TGTGCCAGCCGGGACAGGGGAAAAACTGAAGCTTTCTTT
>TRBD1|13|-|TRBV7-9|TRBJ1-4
CASSTGLNEKLFF
TGTGCCAGCTCGACAGGGTTAAATGAAAAACTGTTTTTT
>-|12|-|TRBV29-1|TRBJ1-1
CSVLPGNTEAFF
TGCAGCGTCTTGCCGGGGAACACTGAAGCTTTCTTT
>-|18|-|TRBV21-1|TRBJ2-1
CASSKANSGIMFGNEQFF
TGTGCCAGCAGCAAAGCGAACTCTGGGATTATGTTTGGAAATGAGCAGTTCTTC
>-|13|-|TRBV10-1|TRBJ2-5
CASSPGGGETQYF
TGCGCCAGCAGTCCTGGGGGAGGAGAGACCCAGTACTTC
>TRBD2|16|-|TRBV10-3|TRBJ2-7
CAISMNTASGIYEQYF
TGTGCCATCAGCATGAACACAGCTAGCGGTATCTACGAGCAGTACTTC
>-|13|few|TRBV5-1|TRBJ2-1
CASSLTSSDEQFF
TGCGCCAGCAGCTTGACTAGTTCGGATGAGCAGTTCTTC
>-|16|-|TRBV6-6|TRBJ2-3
CASSYNQGTSTDTQYF
TGTGCCAGCAGTTACAACCAGGGTACTAGCACAGATACGCAGTATTTT
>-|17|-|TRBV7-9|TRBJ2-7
CASSSAEKGRASYEQYF
TGTGCCAGCAGCTCCGCCGAGAAGGGACGGGCATCCTACGAGCAGTACTTC
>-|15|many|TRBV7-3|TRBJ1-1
CASSLRAFVNTEAFF
TGTGCCAGCAGCTTAAGGGCATTCGTGAACACTGAAGCTTTCTTT
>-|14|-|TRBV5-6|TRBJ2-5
CASSLLHLQETQYF
TGTGCCAGCAGCTTGTTGCATCTCCAAGAGACCCAGTACTTC
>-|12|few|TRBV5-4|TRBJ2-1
CASSTLGNEQFF
TGTGCCAGCAGCACATTAGGGAATGAGCAGTTCTTC
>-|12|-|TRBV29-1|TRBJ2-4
CSVPGGENIQYF
TGCAGCGTTCCCGGGGGAGAAAACATTCAGTACTTC
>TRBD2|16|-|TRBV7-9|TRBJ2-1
CASSPKGLESPNEQFF
TGTGCCAGCAGCCCCAAGGGACTAGAATCCCCCAATGAGCAGTTCTTC
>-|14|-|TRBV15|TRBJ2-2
CATSRGSNRGELFF
TGTGCCACCAGCAGAGGCAGCAATAGGGGGGAGCTGTTTTTT
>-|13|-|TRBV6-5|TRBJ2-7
CASSYRDYYEQYF
TGTGCCAGCAGTTACCGCGACTACTACGAGCAGTACTTC
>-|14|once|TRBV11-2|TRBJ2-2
CASSLVSWTGELFF
TGTGCCAGCAGCTTAGTTTCTTGGACCGGGGAGCTGTTTTTT
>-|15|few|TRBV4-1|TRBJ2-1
CASSHLTSIHNEQFF
TGCGCCAGCAGCCATCTTACCTCTATTCACAATGAGCAGTTCTTC
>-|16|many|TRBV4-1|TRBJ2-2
CASSQLDLISTGELFF
TGCGCCAGCAGCCAGCTGGACCTAATCAGCACCGGGGAGCTGTTTTTT
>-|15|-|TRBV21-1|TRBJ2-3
CASSPQRGTGGTQYF
TGTGCCAGCAGCCCACAAAGGGGGACAGGGGGTACGCAGTATTTT
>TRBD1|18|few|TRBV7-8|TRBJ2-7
CASSFLKTPGQGTYEQYF
TGTGCCAGCAGCTTCCTAAAGACCCCGGGACAGGGAACCTACGAGCAGTACTTC
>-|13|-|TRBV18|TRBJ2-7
CASSPGPLYEQYF
TGTGCCAGCTCACCCGGGCCTCTCTACGAGCAGTACTTC
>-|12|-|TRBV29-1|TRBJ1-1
CSVGQTNTEAFF
TGCAGCGTTGGGCAGACGAACACTGAAGCTTTCTTT
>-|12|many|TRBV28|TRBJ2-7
CASSSGNYEQYF
TGTGCCAGCAGTTCCGGGAACTACGAGCAGTACTTC
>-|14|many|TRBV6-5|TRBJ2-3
CASSYSDSADTQYF
TGTGCCAGCAGTTACTCGGACAGCGCAGATACGCAGTATTTT
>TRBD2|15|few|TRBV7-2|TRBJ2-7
CASRMTSGSIYEQYF
TGTGCCAGCAGAATGACTAGCGGGAGTATATACGAGCAGTACTTC
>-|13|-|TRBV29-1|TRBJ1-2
CSVIPATLGGYTF
TGCAGCGTAATCCCCGCAACTCTTGGGGGCTACACCTTC
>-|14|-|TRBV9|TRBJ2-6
CASSVDSGANVLTF
TGTGCCAGCAGCGTAGACTCTGGGGCCAACGTCCTGACTTTC
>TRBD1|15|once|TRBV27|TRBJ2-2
CASTGTGGPTGELFF
TGTGCCAGCACTGGGACAGGGGGTCCGACCGGGGAGCTGTTTTTT
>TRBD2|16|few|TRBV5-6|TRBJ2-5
CASSLNSGSLEETQYF
TGTGCCAGCAGCTTAAATAGCGGGAGCCTGGAAGAGACCCAGTACTTC
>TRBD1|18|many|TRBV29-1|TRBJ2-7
CSVAGQGAPQVVSYEQYF
TGCAGCGTTGCAGGACAGGGGGCGCCTCAAGTAGTTTCCTACGAGCAGTACTTC
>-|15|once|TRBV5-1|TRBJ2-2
CASTPGLGRAGELFF
TGCGCCAGCACCCCCGGACTCGGAAGGGCCGGGGAGCTGTTTTTT
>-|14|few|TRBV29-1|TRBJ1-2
CSVEGADGLYGYTF
TGCAGCGTTGAAGGGGCCGATGGGCTGTATGGCTACACCTTC
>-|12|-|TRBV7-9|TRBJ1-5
CASSLGTQPQHF
TGTGCCAGCAGCTTGGGGACTCAGCCCCAGCATTTT
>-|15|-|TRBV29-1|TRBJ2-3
CSAAGASASTDTQYF
TGCAGCGCAGCCGGGGCTAGCGCTAGCACAGATACGCAGTATTTT
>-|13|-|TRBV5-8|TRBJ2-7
CASSFGGHYEQYF
TGTGCCAGCAGCTTCGGCGGACACTACGAGCAGTACTTC
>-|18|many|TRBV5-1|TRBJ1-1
CASSLYGAGRAMIAEAFF
TGCGCCAGCAGCTTGTATGGGGCAGGAAGGGCCATGATTGCTGAAGCTTTCTTT
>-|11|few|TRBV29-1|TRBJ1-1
CSVEGRTEAFF
TGCAGCGTTGAGGGTCGAACTGAAGCTTTCTTT